A selection of T cell receptor beta chains follows, all from one sample in a study of neurological immune-mediated disorders. MiXCR, run by TCRdb on the 5' RACE reads, gives a single entry per CDR3 protein. The data show around 30,000 distinct CDR3 sequences, around 12% seen once. The sample was PBMCs. The receptor set was obtained from a man aged 60 to 75 in good health. The conserved cysteine and the conserved F or W are not part of the CDR3 here. The D gene is left open where the match is weak. Clone size is given for some rows only: seen once, a few or many times, or a class if the clone is expanded.

j_call v_call d_call clone_size cdr3_aa
TRBJ2-3 TRBV6-5 . many ASRAPGIVDTQY
TRBJ2-1 TRBV5-1 TRBD2 many ASSTGTPGLAGVDEQF
TRBJ1-2 TRBV19 . many ASSRQGNYGYT
TRBJ1-1 TRBV5-1 . many ASSLEVRDTEAF
TRBJ1-1 TRBV7-8 . many ASSSTEHGVTEAF
TRBJ2-7 TRBV28 . many ASSTPDRQGAYEQY
TRBJ2-7 TRBV5-6 TRBD1 many ASSQQGQGTYEQY
TRBJ2-6 TRBV21-1 . few ASSNRDRGRGANVLT
TRBJ2-6 TRBV7-9 . many ASSGSGANVLT
TRBJ2-7 TRBV5-1 . many ASSPPGGMSSYEQY
TRBJ1-4 TRBV20-1 . many SARQTLEEKLF
TRBJ1-2 TRBV20-1 TRBD1 many SALTGDGYGYT
TRBJ1-1 TRBV27 . medium-sized ASSITVNTEAF
TRBJ2-1 TRBV7-3 TRBD1 many ASRQGHGHNEQF
TRBJ2-3 TRBV20-1 TRBD1 many SARGSIGQASTDTQY
TRBJ2-7 TRBV27 . . ASSLGPESYEQY
TRBJ1-1 TRBV3-1 . many ASSQGRLGGQTEAF
TRBJ2-2 TRBV28 TRBD1 many ASSLYGTANTGELF
TRBJ2-2 TRBV20-1 . many SAPTELNTGELF
TRBJ1-4 TRBV5-1 . many ASSLDTATNEKLF
TRBJ1-1 TRBV5-4 . . ASSLERVNTEAF
TRBJ1-1 TRBV4-1 TRBD1 many ASSPGTERNTEAF
TRBJ1-1 TRBV7-2 . many ASSLDGRWNTEAF
TRBJ1-2 TRBV5-1 . medium-sized ASSLGQLYGYT
TRBJ2-3 TRBV7-8 TRBD2 many ASSLFGGGADTQY
TRBJ2-7 TRBV9 TRBD1 many ASSPPQGDIYEQY
TRBJ2-7 TRBV5-1 TRBD1 many ASNLDRDGIPYEQY
TRBJ2-2 TRBV5-6 . many ASSFGLSGELF
TRBJ2-7 TRBV6-6 TRBD2 many ASSYSGGTSSYEQY
TRBJ2-3 TRBV20-1 . many SVLSDTQY
TRBJ1-1 TRBV7-2 . many ASSRTIGRTEAF
TRBJ2-1 TRBV20-1 . many SARERNYNEQF
TRBJ2-3 TRBV4-2 TRBD2 few ASSQRGADTQY
TRBJ1-1 TRBV2 . . ARWWDAEAF
TRBJ2-3 TRBV10-1 TRBD2 . ASSGPRLADTQY
TRBJ2-7 TRBV20-1 . many SAKAQSSYEQY
TRBJ2-5 TRBV5-1 TRBD1 many ASSANTGGGETQY
TRBJ2-3 TRBV20-1 . few SAMTTDTQY
TRBJ2-7 TRBV6-5 . many ASSYSMVQYNEQY
TRBJ2-1 TRBV5-5 TRBD2 many ASSLQIAGTSGRLV
TRBJ2-4 TRBV20-1 TRBD2 many SATGLAGDKNIQY
TRBJ2-7 TRBV20-1 TRBD1 many SASRRQGAGEQY
TRBJ1-4 TRBV5-1 . many ASSLDGGPFFGLF
TRBJ2-1 TRBV10-3 . many AISDPRTGYNEQF
TRBJ2-5 TRBV4-3 TRBD1 many ASSQETGSQETQY
TRBJ1-2 TRBV5-1 TRBD1 many ASSLGTGVGYT
TRBJ1-5 TRBV20-1 TRBD1 many SVSGQGNQPQH
TRBJ2-5 TRBV20-1 TRBD1 many SAGTASETQY
TRBJ2-4 TRBV4-1 TRBD1 many ASSQPGQGAGAKNIQY
TRBJ1-2 TRBV7-2 TRBD1 many ASSLAGDSKRNYT